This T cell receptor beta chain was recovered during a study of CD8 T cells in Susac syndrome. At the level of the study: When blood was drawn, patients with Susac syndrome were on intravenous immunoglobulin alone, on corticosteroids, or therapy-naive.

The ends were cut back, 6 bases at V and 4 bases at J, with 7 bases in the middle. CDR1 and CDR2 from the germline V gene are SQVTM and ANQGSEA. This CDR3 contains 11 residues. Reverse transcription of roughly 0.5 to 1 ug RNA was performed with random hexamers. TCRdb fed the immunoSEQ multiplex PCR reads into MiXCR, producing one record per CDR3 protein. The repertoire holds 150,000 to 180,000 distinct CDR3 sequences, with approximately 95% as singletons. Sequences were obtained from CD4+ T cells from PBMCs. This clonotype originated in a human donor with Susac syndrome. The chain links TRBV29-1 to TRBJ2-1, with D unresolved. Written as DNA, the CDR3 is TGCAGCGTCCAACAGTACAATGAGCAGTTCTTC. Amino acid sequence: CSVQQYNEQFF.